These 14 T cell receptor beta chains share one sample of origin, sequenced in a study of shared clonotypes between healthy human individuals (TCRdb year 2020). Receptor libraries were prepared by the immunoSEQ multiplex PCR assay. In its TCRdb copy, this immuneACCESS table keeps in-frame sequences only and misses some clones. Where compared with another copy, unresolved V genes explain less than half of these, and the others have no known cause. Present in this sample are more than 2 million clones, just under 95% of which were seen just once. 1.5% to 2% of the sample is held by the ten biggest clonotypes. CD8 naive samples were CD45RO-negative cells positively selected for CCR7, giving a CD45RA+CCR7+ population that excluded TemRA cells. The specimen sequenced was naive CD8+ T cells from PBMCs. The cell subset or site label on this specimen signifies: CD45RA+CCR7+. All receptors come from a man between 18 and 29 years old in good health. Some clones in this sample may be carry-over from other donors' samples.

V and J are TRBV5-1 and TRBJ2-3; no definite D call. Trimming removed 4 bases from V and 1 base from J, with 16 bases in between. The germline gives CDR1 SGHRS, CDR2 YFSETQ. The CDR3 runs 16 residues. CDR3 sequence reads: CASSHELGLRTDTQYF. The CDR3, as DNA: TGCGCCAGCAGCCACGAACTCGGGCTCCGCACAGATACGCAGTATTTT.

This rearrangement joins TRBV19 to TRBJ1-1; D is ambiguous. Germline assignment: CDR1 LNHDA and CDR2 SQIVND (reference sequence). This CDR3 has 13 residues. Trimming removed 1 base at V and 3 bases at J, with 6 bases between. In DNA form, the CDR3 reads TGTGCCAGTAGTATAGCGCAGTACACTGAAGCTTTCTTT. This gives the protein CASSIAQYTEAFF.

CDR3 amino acids: CASSSTLEGQGYEQYF. As DNA, the CDR3 is TGTGCCAGCAGCTCGACGCTAGAGGGACAGGGTTACGAGCAGTACTTC. The rearrangement links TRBV7-9 to TRBJ2-7; 9 bases are a match to TRBD1. The CDR3 length is 16 residues. Germline V CDR1 and CDR2: SEHNR, FQNEAQ (reference sequence). Trimming cost V 4 bases and J 4 bases; bases outside gene matches: 11.

The sample holds one count of this clone. CDR3 coding DNA: TGTGCCAGCAGCGTACCTGAGACCCAGTACTTC. Protein: CASSVPETQYF. The chain joins TRBV9 to TRBJ2-5; D not certain. CDR1 is SGDLS, CDR2 YYNGEE, per germline. Deletions cut 1 base from V and 5 bases from J, with 3 bases between. This CDR3 contains 11 residues.

The V call is TRBV6-5, the J call TRBJ1-5; D is unclear. Trimming removed 0 bases from V and 2 bases from J, with 11 bases in between. Germline V gene data show CDR1 as MNHEY and CDR2 as SVGAGI. The CDR3 is made up of 16 amino acids. CDR3 residues: CASSYSGPLGNQPQHF. In DNA form, the CDR3 reads TGTGCCAGCAGTTACTCCGGGCCCTTGGGCAATCAGCCCCAGCATTTT.

This clone came up a few times. The V gene is TRBV9, the J gene TRBJ1-4, with D perhaps matching TRBD1 (6 bases). Trimming left V 4 bases short and J 6 bases short, with 13 bases between. The CDR3 runs 14 residues. Germline V gene sequence: CDR1 SGDLS, CDR2 YYNGEE. Here the CDR3 reads CASSTGIGDEKLFF. The CDR3 DNA follows: TGTGCCAGCAGCACAGGGATCGGGGATGAAAAACTGTTTTTT. The full variable domain, in which reference TRBV9 and TRBJ1-4 provide the parts outside the CDR3, is DSGVTQTPKHLITATGQRVTLRCSPRSGDLSVYWYQQSLDQGLQFLIQYYNGEERAKGNILERFSAQQFPDLHSELNLSSLELGDSALYFCASSTGIGDEKLFFGSGTQLSVL.

The chain uses TRBV19 and TRBJ2-7; 9 bases line up with TRBD2. Germline lookup yields CDR1 LNHDA and CDR2 SQIVND (reference sequence). J was trimmed by 5 bases and V by 2 bases; bases with no gene match: 7. CDR3 length: 15 amino acids. This CDR3 reads CASSIWIAGVDEQYF. CDR3 nucleotides: TGTGCCAGTAGTATATGGATAGCGGGAGTCGACGAGCAGTACTTC.

V usage is TRBV28 and J usage is TRBJ1-5; D gene unclear. This CDR3 comprises 18 residues. Germline lookup yields CDR1 MDHEN and CDR2 SYDVKM. With 5 bases removed from V and 0 bases from J, the gap between germline ends came to 20 bases. Written as DNA, the CDR3 is TGTGCCAGCAGTCCTCCCGCCGCTGCCTCGGGTAGCAATCAGCCCCAGCATTTT. This translates into CASSPPAAASGSNQPQHF.

The rearrangement links TRBV25-1 to TRBJ1-5, with D possibly TRBD1 on 6 matching bases. The CDR3 loop spans 15 amino acids. The V end was cut by 4 bases, the J end by 8 bases, with 18 bases between. Germline V gene lookup returns CDR1 MGHDK and CDR2 SYGVNS. The CDR3 DNA is TGTGCCAGCAGTGCCCGGGGGCGGACCGGGGAGCCCCAGCATTTT. It specifies CASSARGRTGEPQHF. The variable domain in full, completed from reference TRBV25-1 and TRBJ1-5, reads EADIYQTPRYLVIGTGKKITLECSQTMGHDKMYWYQQDPGMELHLIHYSYGVNSTEKGDLSSESTVSRIRTEHFPLTLESARPSHTSQYLCASSARGRTGEPQHFGDGTRLSIL.

The gene calls are TRBV11-1 and TRBJ1-1; no firm D call. The CDR3 loop spans 15 amino acids. V lost 0 bases and J 2 bases, leaving 10 bases between the germline ends. The V gene's germline CDR1 is SGHAT and CDR2 FQDESV (reference sequence). CDR3 sequence reads: CASSLAWAGNTEAFF. The CDR3 coding sequence is TGTGCCAGCAGCTTAGCGTGGGCGGGCAACACTGAAGCTTTCTTT.

The rearrangement joins TRBV27 to TRBJ2-2; 8 bases fit TRBD1. The CDR3 is made up of 16 amino acids. V lost 7 bases to trimming and J lost 8 bases; unmatched junction nucleotides: 15. Germline V gene lookup returns CDR1 MNHEY and CDR2 SMNVEV (reference sequence). CDR3 sequence reads: CASTLRTGFLWGELFF. For the CDR3, the DNA is TGTGCCAGCACCCTAAGGACAGGGTTCTTGTGGGGGGAGCTGTTTTTT.

The chain recombines TRBV27 with TRBJ2-1, with D maybe TRBD2 (6 bases). Germline V gene sequence: CDR1 MNHEY, CDR2 SMNVEV (reference sequence). This CDR3 is built from 15 residues. The V gene lost 0 bases and the J gene lost 5 bases, with 11 bases spanning the gap. The CDR3 nucleotides read TGTGCCAGCAGTTTATCGCGGCTAGCGCACAATGAGCAGTTCTTC. It is translated as CASSLSRLAHNEQFF.

The J gene is TRBJ2-7, the V gene TRBV29-1, with D tentatively TRBD1 (6 bases). The ends were cut back, 4 bases at V and 3 bases at J, with 16 bases in the middle. Germline values: CDR1 SQVTM, CDR2 ANQGSEA. CDR3 size: 14 residues. CDR3 sequence (DNA): TGCAGCGTTGCCCACACGGACAGAGGCTACGAGCAGTACTTC. It yields the protein CSVAHTDRGYEQYF.

The chain combines TRBV30 with TRBJ1-6; no clear D gene. Germline assignment: CDR1 GTSNPN and CDR2 SVGIG (reference sequence). V dropped 0 bases and J dropped 6 bases, with 12 bases sitting between them. The CDR3 covers 15 residues. The CDR3 sequence is CAWSVTGRVNSPLHF. The CDR3 bases are TGTGCCTGGAGTGTTACCGGGCGGGTTAATTCACCCCTCCACTTT. Full variable domain (missing parts from reference TRBV30 and TRBJ1-6): SQTIHQWPATLVQPVGSPLSLECTVEGTSNPNLYWYRQAAGRGLQLLFYSVGIGQISSEVPQNLSASRPQDRQFILSSKKLLLSDSGFYLCAWSVTGRVNSPLHFGNGTRLTVT.